The T cell receptor (beta chain) under discussion was sequenced for a study of T cell responses to AZD1222 COVID-19 vaccine. The CDR3 is made up of 16 amino acids. The germline V and J ends were trimmed by 1 base and 3 bases, with 14 bases remaining between them. Germline values: CDR1 MNHEY, CDR2 SMNVEV (reference sequence). Libraries were prepared by immunoSEQ multiplex PCR; TCRdb keeps only in-frame clonotypes and omits some of them. The sample lists approximately 110,000 clones; roughly 90% were seen once. This clonotype was sampled from an adult in good health. V gene TRBV27 combines with J gene TRBJ2-3; a possible D gene is TRBD1 (5 bases). The material sequenced was peripheral blood, taken on day 0 of AZD1222 vaccination. The CDR3 sequence is CASSLYATAPTDTQYF. CDR3 DNA: TGTGCCAGCAGTTTATACGCGACAGCTCCGACAGATACGCAGTATTTT.